What follows describes a single TCR beta chain. Between the trimmed V and J ends, which lost 2 bases and 5 bases, there was a span of 13 bases. In germline, CDR1 is GTSNPN, CDR2 SVGIG (reference sequence). This CDR3 spans 15 amino acids. This sample stems from a study of blood T cell repertoires in COVID-19. For the study at large: Acute-phase and convalescent COVID-19 samples originated in the United States, Italy and Spain.

Sequenced by immunoSEQ multiplex PCR; TCRdb stores in-frame clones only, minus some. The sample records 300,000 to 450,000 clones, 70% to 90% being singletons. The sample taken for sequencing was peripheral blood. The TCR comes from a human donor in a cohort sampled during active COVID-19. The chain has TRBV30 and TRBJ1-6; D is perhaps TRBD1 (6 bases). DNA for the CDR3: TGTGCCTGGAGTTTGGGACAACCGAATAATTCACCCCTCCACTTT. Its translation is CAWSLGQPNNSPLHF. The whole variable domain, remainder taken from reference TRBV30 and TRBJ1-6, is SQTIHQWPATLVQPVGSPLSLECTVEGTSNPNLYWYRQAAGRGLQLLFYSVGIGQISSEVPQNLSASRPQDRQFILSSKKLLLSDSGFYLCAWSLGQPNNSPLHFGNGTRLTVT.